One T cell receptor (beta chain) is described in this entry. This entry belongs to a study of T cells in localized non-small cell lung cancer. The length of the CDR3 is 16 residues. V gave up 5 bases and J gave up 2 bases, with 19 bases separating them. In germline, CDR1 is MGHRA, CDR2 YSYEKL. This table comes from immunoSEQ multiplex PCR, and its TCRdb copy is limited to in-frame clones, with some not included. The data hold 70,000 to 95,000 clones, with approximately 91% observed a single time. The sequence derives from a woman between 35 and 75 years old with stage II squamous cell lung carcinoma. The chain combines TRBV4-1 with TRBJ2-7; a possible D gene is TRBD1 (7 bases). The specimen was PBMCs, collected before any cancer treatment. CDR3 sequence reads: CASSVGGGKGTYEQYF. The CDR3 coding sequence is TGCGCCAGCAGCGTCGGAGGGGGCAAGGGCACCTACGAGCAGTACTTC.